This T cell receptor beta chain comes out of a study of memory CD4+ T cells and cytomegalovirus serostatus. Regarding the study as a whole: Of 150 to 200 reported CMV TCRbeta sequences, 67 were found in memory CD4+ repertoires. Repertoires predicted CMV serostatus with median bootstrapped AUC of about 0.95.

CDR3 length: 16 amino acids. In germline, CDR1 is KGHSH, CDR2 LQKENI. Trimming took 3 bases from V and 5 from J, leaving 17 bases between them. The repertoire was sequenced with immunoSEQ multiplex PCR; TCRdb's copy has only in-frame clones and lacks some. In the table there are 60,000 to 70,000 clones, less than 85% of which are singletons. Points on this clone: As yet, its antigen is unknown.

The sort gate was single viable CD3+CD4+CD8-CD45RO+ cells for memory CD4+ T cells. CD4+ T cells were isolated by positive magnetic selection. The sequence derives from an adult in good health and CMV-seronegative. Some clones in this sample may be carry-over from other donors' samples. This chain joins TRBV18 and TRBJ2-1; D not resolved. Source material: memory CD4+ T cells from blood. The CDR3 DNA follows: TGTGCCAGCTCACCCCGTAGTGGGTCGGCACACAATGAGCAGTTCTTC. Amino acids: CASSPRSGSAHNEQFF.